This T cell receptor beta chain was recovered during a study of cytomegalovirus exposure and HLA in healthy donors. V gave up 3 bases and J gave up 2 bases, with 6 bases separating them. CDR1 is MGHDK, CDR2 SYGVNS, per germline. This CDR3 has 13 residues. The PCR made use of 60 Vbeta and 13 Jbeta primers. Repertoires were generated with immunoSEQ multiplex PCR, while TCRdb's copy carries only in-frame clones and drops some. The data contain roughly 230,000 clones, around 90% of them singletons. The origin of this receptor is a girl between 2 and 10 years old in good health and CMV-seronegative. The source material was PBMCs. The genes are TRBV25-1 and TRBJ2-3; no clear D gene. The CDR3 DNA follows: TGTGCCAGCAGTGAGTCCAACACAGATACGCAGTATTTT. Translation gives CASSESNTDTQYF.